A single TCR beta chain is shown here with its context. This clonotype was observed many times. Its target antigen remains unknown. No base quality information exists; no much larger clone differs at one position. The sample comes from a study of regulatory T cells in long-lasting Graves disease (dated by TCRdb to about 2021). About the investigation overall: Antithyroid drugs had been taken for less than 3 months by newly diagnosed Graves' disease patients. Patients with persistent Graves' disease were compared with patients with newly diagnosed Graves' disease using TCR sequencing and RNA sequencing of peripheral blood. The study was conducted in China and was registered as a clinical trial. A total of some 35 samples underwent TCR sequencing: about 13 from persistent and 20 from newly diagnosed Graves' disease patients. The paper's findings and limits, for the study overall: Patients with persistent disease shared more public clonotypes (fewer than 3,000) than newly diagnosed patients did (more than 900). The authors noted that the small sample size was a limitation that may lower accuracy. Sequencing and analysis were limited to the TCR beta chain. Compared with newly diagnosed patients, patients with persistent Graves' disease had lower TCR Shannon entropy and fewer highly expanded clones, which suggests clonal expansion. Because the primary lesion, thyroid tissue, could not be accessed, the study looked at peripheral blood alone. Preferential use of TRBV28, TRBJ1-2 and TRBJ2-5 was observed in persistent disease, whereas TRBV20-1 and TRBJ2-1 were favored in newly diagnosed disease.

The sample's time point label is to be understood as: newly diagnosed GD, antithyroid drugs for less than 3 months. RNA was extracted from PBMCs in TRIzol for both TCR sequencing and RNA sequencing. The diagnosis of Graves' disease was made according to American Thyroid Association guidelines. Patients were recruited from an endocrinology department in Xi'an, China. Each patient gave approximately 8.8 milliliters of peripheral blood, collected in an EDTA anticoagulant tube. Ficoll Paque Plus density gradient separation was used to isolate PBMCs, and no further T cell sorting was done. An Agilent 2100 Bioanalyzer and agarose gel were used to check RNA quality, and a NanoDrop 2000 was used to measure RNA concentration. CDR1 is given as SGHTA and CDR2 as FQGNSA, both from the germline V gene. Measured from the cysteine to the phenylalanine, the CDR3 is 14 residues long. Only CDR3 DNA is held: 42 bases, read in frame from base 1. Relative to germline, V is 3 bases shorter and J is 1 base shorter, with 7 bases between their ends.

The library was produced with multiplex PCR. The sequencer listed for this sample is Illumina HiSeq 4000. TCR beta libraries were built with iRepertoire HTBI primers and Arm-PCR amplification of CDR3 regions. PCR products were gel purified before sequencing. Per the source publication's procedure: A total of roughly 65 TRBV and some 15 TRBJ segments were identified across samples and were used for gene usage analysis of CDR3 amino acid clonotypes. Filtered high-quality paired reads were merged into contigs using COPE and FqMerger. BLAST was used to align contigs to IMGT TRBV, TRBD and TRBJ reference genes, with CDR3 defined following IMGT. Any clonotype with a frequency above 0.1% was classified as a highly expanded clone. Repertoire diversity was measured by Shannon entropy, and V-J evenness by the Gini coefficient. Clonotypes shared by more than one individual were considered public. Through fastp at Q25 and MiXCR, TCRdb rebuilt clones from the public reads, retaining in-frame beta chains. Each record represents a unique CDR3 protein, reported with the most common genes and DNA among its rows. Here the V and J calls rest on TCRdb's processing, not on the authors' analysis. The sample profile shows about 380,000 distinct CDR3 sequences; about 14% of them were found once. The top ten constitute roughly 20% of the sample.

This receptor chain uses TRBV7-2 and TRBJ2-1; possibly the D gene is TRBD2, per 5 matching bases. The sequence came from a female donor with Graves disease. Material: peripheral blood mononuclear cells (PBMCs), obtained at new diagnosis, from a patient treated with antithyroid drugs. For the CDR3, the sequence is CASSFEGSYNEQFF. The nucleotide sequence reads TGTGCCAGCAGCTTCGAGGGATCCTACAATGAGCAGTTCTTC.